Listed here is a single TCR beta chain. Its antigen is not known. Profiled with immunoSEQ multiplex PCR; TCRdb holds only in-frame clones, not every one. The sample records 150,000 to 200,000 clones, more than 75% being singletons. This CDR3 has 11 residues. Germline V gene sequence: CDR1 MDHEN, CDR2 SYDVKM. The sample belongs to a study of cytotoxic CD8 clonotypes in ibrutinib-treated CLL. Study summary: Response samples were taken after a median of approximately 11 months on treatment, range 6 to 36. Broader study findings: Baseline levels were approached again at progression, after clonality had risen at ibrutinib response.

The receptor comes from a human donor with chronic lymphocytic leukemia. The chain is built from TRBV28 and TRBJ2-5; D perhaps matches TRBD1 (6 bases). The J call is doubtful: the DNA matches TRBJ2-7 better. The source was PBMCs, collected after 12 months of ibrutinib treatment. CDR3: CASRRQDEQYF. The CDR3 DNA sequence: TGTGCCAGCAGGAGACAGGACGAGCAGTACTTC.